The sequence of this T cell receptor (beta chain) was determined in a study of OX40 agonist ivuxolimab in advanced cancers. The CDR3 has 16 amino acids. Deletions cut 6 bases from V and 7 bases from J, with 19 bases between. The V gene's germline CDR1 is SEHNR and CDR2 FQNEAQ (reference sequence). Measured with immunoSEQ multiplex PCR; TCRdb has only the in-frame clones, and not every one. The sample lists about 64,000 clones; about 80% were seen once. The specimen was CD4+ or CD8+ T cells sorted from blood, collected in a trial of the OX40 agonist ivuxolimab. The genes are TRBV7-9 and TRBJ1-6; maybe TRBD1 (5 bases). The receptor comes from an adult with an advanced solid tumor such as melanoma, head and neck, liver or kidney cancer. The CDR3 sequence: CASSPLGDRQNSPLHF. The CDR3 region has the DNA TGTGCCAGCAGTCCCCTGGGGGACCGGCAAAATTCACCCCTCCACTTT.